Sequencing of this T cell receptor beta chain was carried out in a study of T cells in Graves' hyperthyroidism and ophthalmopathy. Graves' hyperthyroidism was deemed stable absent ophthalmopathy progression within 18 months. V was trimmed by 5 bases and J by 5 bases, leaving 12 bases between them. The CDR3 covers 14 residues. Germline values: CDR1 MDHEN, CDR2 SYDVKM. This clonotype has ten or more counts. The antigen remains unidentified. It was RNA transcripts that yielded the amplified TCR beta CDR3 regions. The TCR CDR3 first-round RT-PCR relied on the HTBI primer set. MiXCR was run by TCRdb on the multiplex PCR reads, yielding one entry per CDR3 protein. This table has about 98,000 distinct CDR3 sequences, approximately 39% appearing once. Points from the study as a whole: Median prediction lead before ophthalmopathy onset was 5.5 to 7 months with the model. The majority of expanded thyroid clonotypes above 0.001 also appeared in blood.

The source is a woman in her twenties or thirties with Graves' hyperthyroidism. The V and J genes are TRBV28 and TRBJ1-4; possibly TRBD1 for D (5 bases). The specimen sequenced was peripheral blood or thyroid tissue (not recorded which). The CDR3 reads CASSRQRLNEKLFF. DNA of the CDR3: TGTGCCAGCAGTAGACAGCGATTAAATGAAAAACTGTTTTTT.